This is a list of T cell receptor beta chains from one sample in a study of T-cell memory formation after mild COVID-19. TCRdb independently ran MiXCR on the 5' RACE reads; one entry per CDR3 protein. The sample includes about 360,000 distinct CDR3 sequences, around 14% of them seen just once. Material for sequencing was PBMCs or a T cell subset sorted from them (not recorded which). Receptors originate from a man between 18 and 35 years old who had mild COVID-19 (a few samples of this study predate the infection). Cell type and time point are not known. The CDR3 runs from the conserved cysteine through the conserved F or W. Fields, in order: clone size, D gene, V gene, J gene, CDR3 DNA, CDR3 protein. The D gene is left open where the match is weak. Clone size, where shown, is once, few, many, or a class for clones that have expanded.

clone size: .
D gene: TRBD1
V gene: TRBV12-3/TRBV12-4
J gene: TRBJ1-1
CDR3 DNA: TGTGCCAGCACCGCCCAGGTCCCGGGACAGACGGAAGCTTTCTTT
CDR3 protein: CASTAQVPGQTEAFF

clone size: .
D gene: .
V gene: TRBV7-2
J gene: TRBJ2-5
CDR3 DNA: TGTGCCAGCAGCTTAGTGGGAGGCCCTCGCAGGGAGACCCAGTACTTC
CDR3 protein: CASSLVGGPRRETQYF

clone size: few
D gene: .
V gene: TRBV5-1
J gene: TRBJ1-4
CDR3 DNA: TGCGCCAGCAGCCCCACTAGTCCGGGCCCGGGGGAAAAACTGTTTTTT
CDR3 protein: CASSPTSPGPGEKLFF

clone size: few
D gene: .
V gene: TRBV18
J gene: TRBJ1-1
CDR3 DNA: TGTGCCAGCTCACCATCGGTGACAGGCCACGGGGACACTGAAGCTTTCTTT
CDR3 protein: CASSPSVTGHGDTEAFF

clone size: many
D gene: .
V gene: TRBV9
J gene: TRBJ2-1
CDR3 DNA: TGTGCCAGCAGCGTAGCCCCAGGGGTGGATGAGCAGTTCTTC
CDR3 protein: CASSVAPGVDEQFF

clone size: .
D gene: .
V gene: TRBV9
J gene: TRBJ1-3
CDR3 DNA: TGTGCCAGCAGCGGTGACACCTCTGGAAACACCATATATTTT
CDR3 protein: CASSGDTSGNTIYF

clone size: few
D gene: .
V gene: TRBV20-1
J gene: TRBJ1-2
CDR3 DNA: TGCAGTGCTGCCGTGTCGCTCGGCTACACCTTC
CDR3 protein: CSAAVSLGYTF

clone size: few
D gene: .
V gene: TRBV18
J gene: TRBJ1-5
CDR3 DNA: TGTGCCAGCTCACCAACCGGATTAAATCAGCCCCAGCATTTT
CDR3 protein: CASSPTGLNQPQHF

clone size: few
D gene: .
V gene: TRBV7-9
J gene: TRBJ1-1
CDR3 DNA: TGTGCCAGCAGCTTCGATATGAACACTGAAGCTTTCTTT
CDR3 protein: CASSFDMNTEAFF

clone size: .
D gene: .
V gene: TRBV10-3
J gene: TRBJ1-2
CDR3 DNA: TGTGCCATCAGTAAGGATGGTTCAGGGGCTCGCTTCTATGGCTACACCTTC
CDR3 protein: CAISKDGSGARFYGYTF

clone size: few
D gene: TRBD2
V gene: TRBV12-3/TRBV12-4
J gene: TRBJ2-1
CDR3 DNA: TGTGCCAGCAGCCGTTCTAGCGGGGGGGCGGGCGAGCAGTTCTTC
CDR3 protein: CASSRSSGGAGEQFF

clone size: .
D gene: .
V gene: TRBV7-2
J gene: TRBJ2-3
CDR3 DNA: TGTGCCAGCAGCTTAGAGCTAGCCACAGATACGCAGTATTTT
CDR3 protein: CASSLELATDTQYF

clone size: few
D gene: .
V gene: TRBV12-3/TRBV12-4
J gene: TRBJ2-2
CDR3 DNA: TGTGCCAGCAAAACGGGGTCCGGGGAGCTGTTTTTT
CDR3 protein: CASKTGSGELFF

clone size: .
D gene: TRBD1
V gene: TRBV5-1
J gene: TRBJ2-3
CDR3 DNA: TGCGCCAGCACCCCGACAGGGGGAGGAGATACGCAGTATTTT
CDR3 protein: CASTPTGGGDTQYF

clone size: .
D gene: .
V gene: TRBV4-3
J gene: TRBJ1-2
CDR3 DNA: TGCGCCAGCAGCCAAGAATGGGCAGGGCGCTATGGCTACACCTTC
CDR3 protein: CASSQEWAGRYGYTF

clone size: few
D gene: TRBD2
V gene: TRBV27
J gene: TRBJ2-1
CDR3 DNA: TGTGCCAGCAGTTTGGGTAGCGGGGGACCCTACAATGAGCAGTTCTTC
CDR3 protein: CASSLGSGGPYNEQFF

clone size: .
D gene: .
V gene: TRBV6-2/TRBV6-3
J gene: TRBJ2-5
CDR3 DNA: TGTGCCAGCAGGTCTTGGGAGACCCAGTACTTC
CDR3 protein: CASRSWETQYF

clone size: few
D gene: TRBD1
V gene: TRBV20-1
J gene: TRBJ1-2
CDR3 DNA: TGCAGTGCTGGACAGACAGGGAGGGACTATGGCTACACCTTC
CDR3 protein: CSAGQTGRDYGYTF

clone size: .
D gene: .
V gene: TRBV4-3
J gene: TRBJ2-1
CDR3 DNA: TGCGCCAGCAGCCCTAAACTACAGGGTATTGATGAGCAGTTCTTC
CDR3 protein: CASSPKLQGIDEQFF

clone size: few
D gene: TRBD1
V gene: TRBV12-3/TRBV12-4
J gene: TRBJ2-4
CDR3 DNA: TGTGCCAGCAGTCCCGGACAGGGACGGAACATTCAGTACTTC
CDR3 protein: CASSPGQGRNIQYF

clone size: .
D gene: TRBD1
V gene: TRBV20-1
J gene: TRBJ2-7
CDR3 DNA: TGCAGTGCTACCAACAGGGGGCGTAGCCACGAGCAGTACTTC
CDR3 protein: CSATNRGRSHEQYF

clone size: few
D gene: .
V gene: TRBV3-1
J gene: TRBJ2-2
CDR3 DNA: TGTGCCAGCAGCCAAGAGCAGGGTATCACCGGGGAGCTGTTTTTT
CDR3 protein: CASSQEQGITGELFF

clone size: few
D gene: TRBD1
V gene: TRBV5-8
J gene: TRBJ2-7
CDR3 DNA: TGTGCCAGCAGCACCCCGGGACAGGGATTTAACGAGCAGTACTTC
CDR3 protein: CASSTPGQGFNEQYF

clone size: many
D gene: .
V gene: TRBV9
J gene: TRBJ2-3
CDR3 DNA: TGTGCCAGCAGCGTAGCTTTACGAGATACGCAGTATTTT
CDR3 protein: CASSVALRDTQYF

clone size: .
D gene: .
V gene: TRBV5-1
J gene: TRBJ2-6
CDR3 DNA: TGCGCCAGCAGCCCCCTCTCCCGCGGGGCTGGGGCCAACGTCCTGACTTTC
CDR3 protein: CASSPLSRGAGANVLTF

clone size: few
D gene: TRBD2
V gene: TRBV7-6
J gene: TRBJ2-1
CDR3 DNA: TGTGCCAGCAGCTCCCCCTTGGCGGGGGTCAATGAGCAGTTCTTC
CDR3 protein: CASSSPLAGVNEQFF

clone size: few
D gene: .
V gene: TRBV4-1
J gene: TRBJ2-4
CDR3 DNA: TGCGCCAGCAGTCTATCGGGGGCCGTAGCCAAAAACATTCAGTACTTC
CDR3 protein: CASSLSGAVAKNIQYF

clone size: few
D gene: .
V gene: TRBV6-6
J gene: TRBJ2-2
CDR3 DNA: TGTGCCAGCGGGGGGACCGGGGAGCTGTTTTTT
CDR3 protein: CASGGTGELFF

clone size: .
D gene: .
V gene: TRBV11-2
J gene: TRBJ1-5
CDR3 DNA: TGTGCCAGCAGCTGGACATGGAGTAATCAGCCCCAGCATTTT
CDR3 protein: CASSWTWSNQPQHF